This is a list of T cell receptor beta chains from one sample in a study of siplizumab effects on memory and regulatory T cells. Assay used: immunoSEQ multiplex PCR; TCRdb lists only in-frame clones, some missing. The sample includes approximately 120,000 clones, about 91% seen only once; the top ten take around 0.73%. Sequencing used Tregs sorted from blood. All receptors come from a human donor in good health. Each CDR3 is given with its conserved first and last residue. The D gene is left open where the match is weak. For some rows the clone size is stated as once, few or many, or as a class when expanded; others skip it.

J: TRBJ2-7; D: TRBD1; V: TRBV14; size: -; CDR3: CASGMGAGGSYEQYF; DNA: TGTGCCAGCGGCATGGGGGCAGGGGGCTCCTACGAGCAGTACTTC
J: TRBJ2-3; D: -; V: TRBV7-9; size: -; CDR3: CASSFSGVGTDTQYF; DNA: TGTGCCAGCAGCTTCTCTGGGGTTGGAACAGATACGCAGTATTTT
J: TRBJ1-2; D: -; V: TRBV6-1; size: -; CDR3: CASGEFRTAHGYTF; DNA: TGTGCCAGCGGCGAATTCAGGACAGCTCATGGCTACACCTTC
J: TRBJ1-1; D: -; V: TRBV30; size: -; CDR3: CAWSVQAANTEAFF; DNA: TGTGCCTGGAGTGTACAGGCCGCTAACACTGAAGCTTTCTTT
J: TRBJ2-1; D: -; V: TRBV5-4; size: -; CDR3: CASSLKGGYNEQFF; DNA: TGTGCCAGCAGCTTGAAGGGCGGGTACAATGAGCAGTTCTTC
J: TRBJ1-5; D: -; V: TRBV19; size: few; CDR3: CAIPQGRTNNQPQHF; DNA: TGTGCCATTCCACAGGGACGGACGAACAATCAGCCCCAGCATTTT
J: TRBJ1-6; D: -; V: TRBV5-6; size: -; CDR3: CASSLLRGLSTSPLHF; DNA: TGTGCCAGCAGCTTGTTGCGGGGTTTATCTACTTCACCCCTCCACTTT
J: TRBJ2-2; D: -; V: TRBV7-3; size: -; CDR3: CASSSLRLTGELFF; DNA: TGTGCCAGCAGCTCGCTTAGACTGACCGGGGAGCTGTTTTTT
J: TRBJ2-5; D: TRBD2; V: TRBV7-9; size: -; CDR3: CASSLGRIAGQETQYF; DNA: TGTGCCAGCAGCTTAGGTCGGATAGCGGGGCAAGAGACCCAGTACTTC
J: TRBJ2-2; D: TRBD2; V: TRBV19; size: -; CDR3: CASSNRLAGGTGELFF; DNA: TGTGCCAGTAGTAACCGACTAGCGGGAGGCACCGGGGAGCTGTTTTTT
J: TRBJ2-2; D: TRBD1; V: TRBV6-6; size: -; CDR3: CASSYPGRGLTGELFF; DNA: TGTGCCAGCAGTTATCCAGGCAGGGGGCTAACCGGGGAGCTGTTTTTT
J: TRBJ1-5; D: TRBD1; V: TRBV29-1; size: -; CDR3: CSVIGTGNQPQHF; DNA: TGCAGCGTGATCGGGACAGGGAATCAGCCCCAGCATTTT
J: TRBJ2-1; D: TRBD2; V: TRBV25-1; size: -; CDR3: CASSPTTGGYNEQFF; DNA: TGTGCCAGCAGTCCGACGACGGGGGGGTACAATGAGCAGTTCTTC
J: TRBJ1-2; D: -; V: TRBV7-9; size: once; CDR3: CASSLARDYGYTF; DNA: TGTGCCAGCAGCTTAGCCAGGGACTATGGCTACACCTTC
J: TRBJ1-5; D: -; V: TRBV6-6; size: -; CDR3: CASSFGGGQPQHF; DNA: TGTGCCAGCAGTTTTGGGGGCGGCCAGCCCCAGCATTTT
J: TRBJ1-1; D: -; V: TRBV15; size: -; CDR3: CATSRDRGGTEAFF; DNA: TGTGCCACCAGCAGAGATAGGGGGGGAACTGAAGCTTTCTTT
J: TRBJ2-1; D: -; V: TRBV11-2; size: -; CDR3: CASSFPATHEQFF; DNA: TGTGCCAGCAGCTTCCCAGCGACACATGAGCAGTTCTTC
J: TRBJ2-7; D: -; V: TRBV5-1; size: few; CDR3: CASSLRGSGGEQYF; DNA: TGCGCCAGCAGCTTGAGGGGGAGTGGTGGCGAGCAGTACTTC
J: TRBJ2-2; D: -; V: TRBV11-3; size: -; CDR3: CASSLDGGELFF; DNA: TGTGCCAGCAGCTTAGATGGCGGGGAGCTGTTTTTT
J: TRBJ2-3; D: -; V: TRBV2; size: once; CDR3: CASTRPGISTDTQYF; DNA: TGTGCCAGCACTCGTCCGGGGATTAGCACAGATACGCAGTATTTT
J: TRBJ2-3; D: TRBD2; V: TRBV4-2; size: -; CDR3: CASSPGLAGARADTQYF; DNA: TGTGCCAGCAGCCCCGGACTAGCGGGAGCCCGGGCAGATACGCAGTATTTT
J: TRBJ2-3; D: -; V: TRBV5-1; size: -; CDR3: CASSLTGPDTQYF; DNA: TGCGCCAGCAGCCTGACTGGGCCAGATACGCAGTATTTT
J: TRBJ2-5; D: -; V: TRBV29-1; size: -; CDR3: CSVEGPGLQETQYF; DNA: TGCAGCGTTGAAGGGCCTGGACTGCAAGAGACCCAGTACTTC
J: TRBJ1-6; D: TRBD1; V: TRBV5-4; size: -; CDR3: CASSFFVNPGQRNSPLHF; DNA: TGTGCCAGCAGCTTCTTCGTGAACCCGGGACAGAGAAATTCACCCCTCCACTTT
J: TRBJ1-1; D: -; V: TRBV27; size: -; CDR3: CASSYRHWAEAFF; DNA: TGTGCCAGCAGCTACCGACACTGGGCTGAAGCTTTCTTT
J: TRBJ1-3; D: -; V: TRBV7-2; size: -; CDR3: CASSLSSGAGNTIYF; DNA: TGTGCCAGCAGCCTCTCAAGCGGGGCTGGAAACACCATATATTTT
J: TRBJ2-1; D: -; V: TRBV11-3; size: -; CDR3: CASSLSGFEQFF; DNA: TGTGCCAGCAGCTTATCGGGTTTTGAGCAGTTCTTC
J: TRBJ2-1; D: -; V: TRBV6-1; size: -; CDR3: CASSDRPYSYNEQFF; DNA: TGTGCCAGCAGTGACAGGCCATACTCCTACAATGAGCAGTTCTTC
J: TRBJ2-1; D: -; V: TRBV6-4; size: -; CDR3: CASSDSSLRDKQFF; DNA: TGTGCCAGCAGTGACTCGAGTCTGAGGGACAAGCAGTTCTTC
J: TRBJ2-3; D: -; V: TRBV14; size: once; CDR3: CASSHFTDTQYF; DNA: TGTGCCAGCAGCCACTTCACAGATACGCAGTATTTT
J: TRBJ1-4; D: -; V: TRBV5-6; size: -; CDR3: CASSLAGDQRGEKLFF; DNA: TGTGCCAGCAGCTTGGCGGGGGACCAGAGAGGGGAAAAACTGTTTTTT
J: TRBJ2-2; D: -; V: TRBV23-1; size: -; CDR3: CASSHTGELFF; DNA: TGCGCCAGCAGTCACACCGGGGAGCTGTTTTTT
J: TRBJ2-2; D: -; V: TRBV11-2; size: -; CDR3: CASSLLQVSTNTGELFF; DNA: TGTGCCAGCAGCTTACTTCAGGTCTCAACGAACACCGGGGAGCTGTTTTTT
J: TRBJ2-5; D: -; V: TRBV6-1; size: -; CDR3: CASGRQQETQYF; DNA: TGTGCCAGCGGTCGGCAGCAAGAGACCCAGTACTTC
J: TRBJ1-5; D: -; V: TRBV6-1; size: -; CDR3: CASNSGFQPQHF; DNA: TGTGCCAGCAATAGTGGCTTTCAGCCCCAGCATTTT
J: TRBJ2-7; D: -; V: TRBV6-5; size: -; CDR3: CASTRGYEQYF; DNA: TGTGCCAGCACCAGGGGTTACGAGCAGTACTTC
J: TRBJ1-2; D: -; V: TRBV19; size: -; CDR3: CASRQLGFGYTF; DNA: TGTGCCAGTAGGCAACTTGGGTTTGGCTACACCTTC
J: TRBJ1-1; D: -; V: TRBV6-5; size: -; CDR3: CASSRGGPHEAFF; DNA: TGTGCCAGCAGCCGAGGCGGGCCGCATGAAGCTTTCTTT
J: TRBJ2-7; D: TRBD1; V: TRBV6-1; size: -; CDR3: CASSIQGELSGEQYF; DNA: TGTGCCAGCAGTATACAGGGGGAACTAAGTGGCGAGCAGTACTTC